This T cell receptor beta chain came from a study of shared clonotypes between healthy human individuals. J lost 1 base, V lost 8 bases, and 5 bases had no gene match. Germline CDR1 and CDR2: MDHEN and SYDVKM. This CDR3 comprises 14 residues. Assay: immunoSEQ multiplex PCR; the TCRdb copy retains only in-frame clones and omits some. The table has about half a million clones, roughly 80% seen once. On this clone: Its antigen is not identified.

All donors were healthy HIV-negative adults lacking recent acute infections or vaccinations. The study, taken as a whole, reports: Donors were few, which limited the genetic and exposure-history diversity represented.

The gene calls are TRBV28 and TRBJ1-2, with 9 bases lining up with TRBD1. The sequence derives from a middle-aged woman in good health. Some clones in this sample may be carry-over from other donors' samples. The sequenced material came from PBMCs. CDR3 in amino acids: CASQGQGVNYGYTF. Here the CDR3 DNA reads TGTGCCAGCCAGGGACAGGGAGTTAACTATGGCTACACCTTC.